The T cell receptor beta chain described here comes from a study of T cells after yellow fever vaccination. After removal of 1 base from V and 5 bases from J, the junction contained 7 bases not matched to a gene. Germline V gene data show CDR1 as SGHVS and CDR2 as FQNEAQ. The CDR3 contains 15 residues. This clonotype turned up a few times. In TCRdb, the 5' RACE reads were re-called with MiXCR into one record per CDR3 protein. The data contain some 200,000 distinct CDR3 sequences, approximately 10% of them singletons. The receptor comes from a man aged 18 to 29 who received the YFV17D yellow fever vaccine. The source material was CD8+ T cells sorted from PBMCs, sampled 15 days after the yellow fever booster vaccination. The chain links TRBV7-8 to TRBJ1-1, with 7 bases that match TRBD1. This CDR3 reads CASSLEQGRVTEAFF. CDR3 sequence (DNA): TGTGCCAGCAGCTTAGAACAGGGGAGGGTGACTGAAGCTTTCTTT.